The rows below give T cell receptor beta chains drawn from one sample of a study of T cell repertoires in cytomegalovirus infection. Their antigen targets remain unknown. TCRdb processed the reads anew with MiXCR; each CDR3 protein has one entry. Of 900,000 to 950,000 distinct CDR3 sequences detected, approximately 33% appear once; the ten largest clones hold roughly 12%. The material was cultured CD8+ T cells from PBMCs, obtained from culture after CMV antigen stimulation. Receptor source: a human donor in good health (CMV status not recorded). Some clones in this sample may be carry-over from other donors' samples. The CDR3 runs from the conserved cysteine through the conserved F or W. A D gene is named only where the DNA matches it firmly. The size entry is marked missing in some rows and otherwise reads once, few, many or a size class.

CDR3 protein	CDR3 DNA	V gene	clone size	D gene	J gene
CASSFGQGLTPLHF	TGTGCCAGCAGCTTTGGTCAGGGTCTAACACCCCTCCACTTT	TRBV11-2	many	NA	TRBJ1-6
CASSQQSGTGRYGQYF	TGCGCCAGCAGCCAGCAATCCGGGACAGGGCGGTACGGGCAGTACTTC	TRBV4-1	NA	TRBD1	TRBJ2-7
CASSEVQAYSYGYTF	TGTGCCAGCAGTGAAGTTCAGGCCTACTCCTATGGCTACACCTTC	TRBV6-1	NA	NA	TRBJ1-2
CASSIPPVGRGILAKNIQYF	TGTGCCAGTAGTATACCCCCTGTTGGGCGGGGGATCCTAGCCAAAAACATTCAGTACTTC	TRBV19	NA	TRBD2	TRBJ2-4
CASSSTRTVNYGYTF	TGTGCCAGCAGCTCCACCCGGACAGTTAACTATGGCTACACCTTC	TRBV7-8	many	NA	TRBJ1-2
CASSFDIPGTYEQYF	TGTGCCAGCAGCTTCGACATCCCCGGCACCTACGAGCAGTACTTC	TRBV5-5	NA	NA	TRBJ2-7
CASSSRVPDTQYF	TGTGCCAGCAGCTCCCGCGTCCCAGATACGCAGTATTTT	TRBV7-9	few	NA	TRBJ2-3
CASRTLLSNQPQHF	TGTGCCAGTAGAACCTTGCTCTCTAATCAGCCCCAGCATTTT	TRBV19	few	NA	TRBJ1-5
CASSSHPTGTAAGYTF	TGTGCCAGCAGTTCGCACCCGACAGGGACAGCTGCTGGCTACACCTTC	TRBV27	NA	TRBD1	TRBJ1-2
CASSLFPLTGVNQPQHF	TGTGCCAGCAGTCTCTTTCCTCTGACAGGCGTCAATCAGCCCCAGCATTTT	TRBV28	NA	NA	TRBJ1-5
CAIGTGFQPAFF	TGTGCCATTGGAACCGGGTTCCAACCGGCTTTCTTT	TRBV27	NA	NA	TRBJ1-1
CASSDNAGAFAYSGANVLTF	TGTGCCAGCAGCGATAACGCAGGGGCGTTCGCCTACTCTGGGGCCAACGTCCTGACTTTC	TRBV7-9	few	NA	TRBJ2-6
CASSFDGVDYEQYF	TGTGCCAGCAGCTTCGACGGAGTCGACTACGAGCAGTACTTC	TRBV7-9	few	NA	TRBJ2-7
CASSLSGGVGQPQHF	TGTGCCAGCAGTTTATCGGGGGGAGTTGGTCAGCCCCAGCATTTT	TRBV27	few	NA	TRBJ1-5
CASSLGGGANTDTQYF	TGTGCCAGCAGCTTAGGGGGAGGGGCGAACACAGATACGCAGTATTTT	TRBV7-2	many	TRBD2	TRBJ2-3
CASSHPGLPPNEQFF	TGTGCCAGCAGCCACCCGGGACTCCCGCCCAATGAGCAGTTCTTC	TRBV7-8	many	NA	TRBJ2-1
CASRHNWDTEAFF	TGTGCCAGCAGACACAACTGGGACACTGAAGCTTTCTTT	TRBV6-1	few	NA	TRBJ1-1
CASSFKAGITDTQYF	TGTGCCAGCAGCTTCAAGGCAGGGATAACAGATACGCAGTATTTT	TRBV7-3	NA	NA	TRBJ2-3
CATSDLAEDTQYF	TGTGCCACCAGTGATTTGGCGGAAGATACGCAGTATTTT	TRBV24-1	NA	NA	TRBJ2-3
CASSQDGSSGVSDTQYF	TGCGCCAGCAGCCAAGATGGTTCTAGCGGGGTGTCAGATACGCAGTATTTT	TRBV4-1	NA	TRBD2	TRBJ2-3
CASSPGVPGEAYEQYF	TGTGCCAGCAGCCCAGGGGTTCCGGGGGAGGCCTACGAGCAGTACTTC	TRBV14	NA	NA	TRBJ2-7
CASSAPGQGSYNEQFF	TGTGCCAGCAGCGCCCCCGGGCAGGGATCCTACAATGAGCAGTTCTTC	TRBV11-2	NA	NA	TRBJ2-1
CAIHARAGGNEQFF	TGTGCCATCCACGCCAGAGCAGGCGGAAATGAGCAGTTCTTC	TRBV2	NA	NA	TRBJ2-1
CSARDRVGERSYEQYF	TGCAGTGCTAGGGATCGGGTCGGGGAGCGATCCTACGAGCAGTACTTC	TRBV20-1	NA	NA	TRBJ2-7
CVSSQVGPEQYF	TGTGTCAGCAGCCAGGTCGGGCCCGAGCAGTACTTC	TRBV14	NA	NA	TRBJ2-7
CSAKAPTSVSSYNEQFF	TGCAGTGCAAAAGCCCCAACTAGCGTAAGCTCCTACAATGAGCAGTTCTTC	TRBV20-1	few	TRBD2	TRBJ2-1
CASSYSLAGGSSYETQYF	TGTGCCAGCAGTTACTCCCTAGCGGGGGGTAGCTCTTACGAGACCCAGTACTTC	TRBV6-5	few	TRBD2	TRBJ2-5
CASSYSKRGTGGRSGRNEQFF	TGTGCCAGCAGTTACTCGAAACGCGGGACAGGGGGGCGGTCGGGGCGCAATGAGCAGTTCTTC	TRBV6-8	NA	TRBD1	TRBJ2-1
CASSAALAGALTDTQYF	TGTGCCAGCAGCGCTGCCCTAGCGGGGGCTCTCACAGATACGCAGTATTTT	TRBV9	NA	TRBD2	TRBJ2-3
CATSSPDSNSPLHF	TGTGCCACCAGCTCCCCGGACAGCAATTCACCCCTCCACTTT	TRBV15	NA	NA	TRBJ1-6
CASTGLAGEENEQFF	TGCGCCAGCACCGGACTAGCGGGGGAGGAGAATGAGCAGTTCTTC	TRBV5-1	once	TRBD2	TRBJ2-1
CASSKQGASSYEQYF	TGTGCCAGCAGCAAACAGGGGGCCAGTTCCTACGAGCAGTACTTC	TRBV7-2	many	TRBD1	TRBJ2-7
CAGSYSSLMNTEAFF	TGTGCCGGCAGTTACTCATCGCTAATGAACACTGAAGCTTTCTTT	TRBV6-5	NA	NA	TRBJ1-1
CASSLDLTPEAFF	TGTGCCAGCAGCTTAGATTTGACGCCTGAAGCTTTCTTT	TRBV7-9	NA	NA	TRBJ1-1
CASSFPWTAQMNTEAFF	TGTGCCAGCAGCTTCCCCTGGACGGCCCAGATGAACACTGAAGCTTTCTTT	TRBV7-6	NA	NA	TRBJ1-1
CASSPTRGYNEQFF	TGTGCCAGCAGTCCCACCCGGGGATACAATGAGCAGTTCTTC	TRBV7-6	few	NA	TRBJ2-1
CASSVEGGYDEQFF	TGTGCCAGCAGCGTAGAAGGGGGTTACGATGAGCAGTTCTTT	TRBV9	NA	NA	TRBJ2-1
CASSLVGQLYGYTF	TGCGCCAGCAGCTTGGTCGGTCAGTTATATGGCTACACCTTC	TRBV5-1	NA	NA	TRBJ1-2
CASSPGGGIGAFF	TGTGCCAGCAGTCCCGGTGGAGGTATCGGAGCTTTCTTT	TRBV27	NA	NA	TRBJ1-1
CSARGQGYEKLFF	TGCAGTGCTAGAGGACAGGGCTATGAAAAACTGTTTTTT	TRBV20-1	NA	TRBD1	TRBJ1-4
CASSQESGGRATQYF	TGTGCCAGCAGCCAAGAAAGCGGGGGCCGGGCTACGCAGTATTTT	TRBV14	NA	TRBD2	TRBJ2-3
CASSQDGGTDYYNEQFF	TGCGCCAGCAGCCAAGATGGGGGGACAGATTATTACAATGAGCAGTTCTTC	TRBV4-3	few	NA	TRBJ2-1